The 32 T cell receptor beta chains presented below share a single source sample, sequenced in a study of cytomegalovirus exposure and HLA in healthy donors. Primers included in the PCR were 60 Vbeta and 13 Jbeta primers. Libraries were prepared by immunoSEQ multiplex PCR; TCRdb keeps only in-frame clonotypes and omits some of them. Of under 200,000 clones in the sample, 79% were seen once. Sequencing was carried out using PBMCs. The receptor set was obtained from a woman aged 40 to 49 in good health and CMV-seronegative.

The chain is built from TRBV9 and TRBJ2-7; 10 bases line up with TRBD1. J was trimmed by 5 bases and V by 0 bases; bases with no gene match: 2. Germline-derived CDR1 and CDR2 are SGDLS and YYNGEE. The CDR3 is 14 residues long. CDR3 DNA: TGTGCCAGCAGCGTAGGACAGGGGGCCAACGAGCAGTACTTC. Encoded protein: CASSVGQGANEQYF.

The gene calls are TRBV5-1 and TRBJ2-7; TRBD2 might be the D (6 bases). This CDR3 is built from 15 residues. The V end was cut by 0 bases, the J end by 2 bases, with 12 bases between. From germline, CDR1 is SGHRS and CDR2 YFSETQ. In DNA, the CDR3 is TGCGCCAGCAGCTTGGCCCCGCGGGGTACCTACGAGCAGTACTTC. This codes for CASSLAPRGTYEQYF.

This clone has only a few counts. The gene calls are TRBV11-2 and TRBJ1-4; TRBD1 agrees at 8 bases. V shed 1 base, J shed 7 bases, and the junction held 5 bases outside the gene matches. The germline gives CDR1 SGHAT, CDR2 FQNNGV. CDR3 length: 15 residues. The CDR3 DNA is TGTGCCAGCAGCTTAGGGGACAGGAGAATTGAAAAACTGTTTTTT. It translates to CASSLGDRRIEKLFF.

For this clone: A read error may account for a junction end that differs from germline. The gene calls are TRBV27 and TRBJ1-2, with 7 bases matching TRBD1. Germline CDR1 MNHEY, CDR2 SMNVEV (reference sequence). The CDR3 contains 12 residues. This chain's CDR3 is CASSPTGYGYPF. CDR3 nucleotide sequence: TGTGCCAGCAGCCCGACAGGGTATGGCTACCCCTTC.

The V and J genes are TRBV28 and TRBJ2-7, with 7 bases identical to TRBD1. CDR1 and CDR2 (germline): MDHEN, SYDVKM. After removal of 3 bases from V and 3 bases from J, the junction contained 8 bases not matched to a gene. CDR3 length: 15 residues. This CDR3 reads CASSFRDSEFYEQYF. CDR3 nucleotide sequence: TGTGCCAGCAGTTTTAGGGACAGTGAATTCTACGAGCAGTACTTC.

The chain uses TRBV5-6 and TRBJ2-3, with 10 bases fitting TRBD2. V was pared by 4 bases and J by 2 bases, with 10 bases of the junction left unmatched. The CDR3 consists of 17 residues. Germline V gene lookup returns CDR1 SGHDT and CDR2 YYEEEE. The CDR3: CASSVGSGGTFTDTQYF. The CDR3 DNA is TGTGCCAGCAGCGTGGGTAGCGGGGGGACTTTCACAGATACGCAGTATTTT.

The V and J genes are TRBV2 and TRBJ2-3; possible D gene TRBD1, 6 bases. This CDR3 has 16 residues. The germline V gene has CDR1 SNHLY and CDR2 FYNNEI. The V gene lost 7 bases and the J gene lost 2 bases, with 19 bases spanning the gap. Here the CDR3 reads CASTTIGQTFTDTQYF. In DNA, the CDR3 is TGTGCCAGCACCACAATAGGACAGACATTCACAGATACGCAGTATTTT. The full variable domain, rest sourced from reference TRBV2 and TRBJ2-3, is EPEVTQTPSHQVTQMGQEVILRCVPISNHLYFYWYRQILGQKVEFLVSFYNNEISEKSEIFDDQFSVERPDGSNFTLKIRSTKLEDSAMYFCASTTIGQTFTDTQYFGPGTRLTVL.

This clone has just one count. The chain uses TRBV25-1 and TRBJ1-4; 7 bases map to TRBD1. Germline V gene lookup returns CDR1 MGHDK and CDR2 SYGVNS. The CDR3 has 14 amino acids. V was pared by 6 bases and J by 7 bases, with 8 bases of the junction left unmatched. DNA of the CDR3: TGTGCCAGCAGATTAACAGGGGAAGGTGAAAAACTGTTTTTT. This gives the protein CASRLTGEGEKLFF.

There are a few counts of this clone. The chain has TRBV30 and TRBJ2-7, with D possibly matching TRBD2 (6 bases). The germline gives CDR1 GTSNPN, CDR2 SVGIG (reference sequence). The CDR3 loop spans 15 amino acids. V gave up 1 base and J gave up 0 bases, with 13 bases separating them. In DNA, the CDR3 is TGTGCCTGGAGTGCCGGGACTTCTAGCTCCTACGAGCAGTACTTC. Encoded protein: CAWSAGTSSSYEQYF.

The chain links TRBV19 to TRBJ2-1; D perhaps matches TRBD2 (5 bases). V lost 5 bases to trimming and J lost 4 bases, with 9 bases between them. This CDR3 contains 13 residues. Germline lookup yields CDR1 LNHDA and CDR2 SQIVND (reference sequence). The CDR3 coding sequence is TGTGCCAGTAGTCTAACTAGTTACAATGAGCAGTTCTTC. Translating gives CASSLTSYNEQFF.

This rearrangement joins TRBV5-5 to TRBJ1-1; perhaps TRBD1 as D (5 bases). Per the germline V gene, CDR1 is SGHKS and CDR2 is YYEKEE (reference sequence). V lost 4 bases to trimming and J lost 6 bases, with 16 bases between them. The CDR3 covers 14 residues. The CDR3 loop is CASSSAGLRAEAFF. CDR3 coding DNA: TGTGCCAGCAGCAGTGCAGGGTTAAGGGCTGAAGCTTTCTTT.

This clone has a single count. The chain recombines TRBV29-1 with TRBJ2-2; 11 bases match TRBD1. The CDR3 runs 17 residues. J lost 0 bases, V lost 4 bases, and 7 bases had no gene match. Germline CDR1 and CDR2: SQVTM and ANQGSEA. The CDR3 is CSVAGTGGRPNTGELFF. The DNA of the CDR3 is TGCAGCGTTGCCGGGACAGGGGGACGACCGAACACCGGGGAGCTGTTTTTT.

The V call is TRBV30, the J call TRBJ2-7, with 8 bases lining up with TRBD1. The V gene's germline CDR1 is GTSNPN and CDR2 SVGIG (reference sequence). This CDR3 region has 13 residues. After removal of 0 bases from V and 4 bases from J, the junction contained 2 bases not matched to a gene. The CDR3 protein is CAWSVQGGYEQYF. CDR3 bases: TGTGCCTGGAGTGTACAGGGGGGATACGAGCAGTACTTC.

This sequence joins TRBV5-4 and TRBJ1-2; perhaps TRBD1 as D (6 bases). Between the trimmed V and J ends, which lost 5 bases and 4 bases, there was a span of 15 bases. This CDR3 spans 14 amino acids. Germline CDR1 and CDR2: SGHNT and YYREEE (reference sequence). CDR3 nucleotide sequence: TGTGCCAGCAGAGATCGGACAGCCCTCTATGGCTACACCTTC. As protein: CASRDRTALYGYTF.

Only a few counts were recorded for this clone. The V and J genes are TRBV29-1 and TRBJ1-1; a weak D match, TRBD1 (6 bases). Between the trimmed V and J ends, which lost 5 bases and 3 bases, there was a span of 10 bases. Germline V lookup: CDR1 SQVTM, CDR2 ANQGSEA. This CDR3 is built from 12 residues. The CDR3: CSVLQGYTEAFF. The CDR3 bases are TGCAGCGTTCTACAGGGCTACACTGAAGCTTTCTTT.

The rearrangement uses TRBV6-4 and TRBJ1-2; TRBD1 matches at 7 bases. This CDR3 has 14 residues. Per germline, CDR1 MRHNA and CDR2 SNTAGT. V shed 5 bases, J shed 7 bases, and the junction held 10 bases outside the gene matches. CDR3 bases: TGTGCCAGCAGTCCCGGGACAGCTCGAGGTGGCTACACCTTC. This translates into CASSPGTARGGYTF.

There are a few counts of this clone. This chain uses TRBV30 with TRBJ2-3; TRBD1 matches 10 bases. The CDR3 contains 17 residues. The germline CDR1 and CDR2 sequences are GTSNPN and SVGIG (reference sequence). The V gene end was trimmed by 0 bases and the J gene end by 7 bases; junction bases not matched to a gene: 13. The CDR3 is CAWSVRDRGHLSNTQYF. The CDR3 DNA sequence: TGTGCCTGGAGTGTACGAGACAGGGGGCATCTTAGTAATACGCAGTATTTT. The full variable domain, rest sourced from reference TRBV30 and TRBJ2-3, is SQTIHQWPATLVQPVGSPLSLECTVEGTSNPNLYWYRQAAGRGLQLLFYSVGIGQISSEVPQNLSASRPQDRQFILSSKKLLLSDSGFYLCAWSVRDRGHLSNTQYFGPGTRLTVL.

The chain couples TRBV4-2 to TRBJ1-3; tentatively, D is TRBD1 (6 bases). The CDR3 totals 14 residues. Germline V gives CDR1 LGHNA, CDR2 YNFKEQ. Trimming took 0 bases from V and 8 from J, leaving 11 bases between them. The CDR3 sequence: CASSQDGNRDTIYF. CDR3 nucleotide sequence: TGTGCCAGCAGCCAAGACGGGAACAGGGACACCATATATTTT.

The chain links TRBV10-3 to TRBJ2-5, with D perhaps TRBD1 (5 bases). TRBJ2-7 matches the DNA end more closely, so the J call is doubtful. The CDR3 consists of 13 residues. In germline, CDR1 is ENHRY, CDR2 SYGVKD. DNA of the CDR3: TGTGCCATCAGTGTTAGTCAGGGCAACGAGCAGTACTTC. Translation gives CAISVSQGNEQYF.

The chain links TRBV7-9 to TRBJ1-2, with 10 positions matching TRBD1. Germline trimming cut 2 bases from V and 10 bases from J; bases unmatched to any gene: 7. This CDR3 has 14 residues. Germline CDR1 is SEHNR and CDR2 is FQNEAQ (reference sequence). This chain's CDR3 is CASSLLTGGLDYTF. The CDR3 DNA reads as TGTGCCAGCAGCTTACTGACAGGGGGCCTGGACTACACCTTC.

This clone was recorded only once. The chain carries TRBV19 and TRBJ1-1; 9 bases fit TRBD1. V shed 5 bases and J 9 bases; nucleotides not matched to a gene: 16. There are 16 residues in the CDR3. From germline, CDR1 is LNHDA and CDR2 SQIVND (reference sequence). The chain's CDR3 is CASSHLLGDRVPKAFF. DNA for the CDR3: TGTGCCAGTAGTCACCTTCTCGGGGACAGGGTACCCAAAGCTTTCTTT.

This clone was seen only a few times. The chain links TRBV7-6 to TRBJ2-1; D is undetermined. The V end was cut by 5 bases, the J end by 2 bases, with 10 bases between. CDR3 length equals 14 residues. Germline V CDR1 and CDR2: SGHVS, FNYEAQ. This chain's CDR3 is CASSPPSAYNEQFF. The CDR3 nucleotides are TGTGCCAGCAGCCCCCCATCGGCCTACAATGAGCAGTTCTTC.

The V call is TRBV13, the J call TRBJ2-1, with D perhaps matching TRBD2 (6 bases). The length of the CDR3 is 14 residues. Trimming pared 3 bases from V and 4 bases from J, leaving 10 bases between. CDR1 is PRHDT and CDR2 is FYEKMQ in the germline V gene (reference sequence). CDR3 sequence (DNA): TGTGCCAGCAGCTTCGGGACTGCTTACAATGAGCAGTTCTTC. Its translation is CASSFGTAYNEQFF.

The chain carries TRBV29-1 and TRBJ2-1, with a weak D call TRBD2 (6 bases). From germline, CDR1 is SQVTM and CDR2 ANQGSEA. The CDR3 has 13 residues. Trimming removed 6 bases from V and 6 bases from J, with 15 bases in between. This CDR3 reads CSVRDWERNEQFF. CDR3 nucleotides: TGCAGCGTCAGGGACTGGGAACGCAATGAGCAGTTCTTC.

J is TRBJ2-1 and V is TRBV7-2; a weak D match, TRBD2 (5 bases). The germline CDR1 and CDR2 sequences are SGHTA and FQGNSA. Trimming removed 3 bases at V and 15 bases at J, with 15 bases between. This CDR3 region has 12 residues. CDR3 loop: CASSFYPGSPFF. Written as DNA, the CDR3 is TGTGCCAGCAGCTTTTACCCGGGATCGCCGTTCTTC.

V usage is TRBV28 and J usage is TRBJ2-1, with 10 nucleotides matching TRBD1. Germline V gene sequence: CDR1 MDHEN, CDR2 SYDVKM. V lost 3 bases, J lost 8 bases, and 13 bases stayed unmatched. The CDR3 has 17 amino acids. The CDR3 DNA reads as TGTGCCAGCAGTTTGGCAAAAAGGGACAGGGGTTCGTATGAGCAGTTCTTC. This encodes CASSLAKRDRGSYEQFF.

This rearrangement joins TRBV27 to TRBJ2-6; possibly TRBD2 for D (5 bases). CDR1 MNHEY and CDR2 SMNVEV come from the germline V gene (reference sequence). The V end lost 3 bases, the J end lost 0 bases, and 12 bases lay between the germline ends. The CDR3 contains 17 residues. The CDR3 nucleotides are TGTGCCAGCAGTTTCGAGGGTTCCCTCTCTGGGGCCAACGTCCTGACTTTC. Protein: CASSFEGSLSGANVLTF.

The CDR3 coding sequence is TGTGCCAGCAGCTTAGATCTGACAGAGGTCTACTATGGCTACACCTTC. Translating it yields CASSLDLTEVYYGYTF. The chain employs TRBV7-9 and TRBJ1-2; D is perhaps TRBD1 (5 bases). The CDR3 sequence is 16 residues long. The germline V gene has CDR1 SEHNR and CDR2 FQNEAQ (reference sequence). V shed 1 base and J shed 3 bases, with 15 bases lying between them.

The CDR3 sequence: CARKTGGIWNQPQHF. The CDR3 nucleotides are TGTGCCAGGAAGACAGGGGGAATTTGGAATCAGCCCCAGCATTTT. The rearrangement uses TRBV28 and TRBJ1-5; TRBD1 aligns across 9 bases. Germline-derived CDR1 and CDR2 are MDHEN and SYDVKM. The CDR3 has 15 residues. The V segment lost 9 bases and the J segment 4 bases; nucleotides outside the gene matches: 10.

For the CDR3, the DNA is TGTGCCAGCGGACTAGGGGACGGGGACACTGAAGCTTTCTTT. Its translation: CASGLGDGDTEAFF. The V call is TRBV9, the J call TRBJ1-1; a weak D match, TRBD1 (5 bases). V was clipped by 7 bases and J by 3 bases, with 16 bases between them. The germline V gene has CDR1 SGDLS and CDR2 YYNGEE. The CDR3 covers 14 residues.

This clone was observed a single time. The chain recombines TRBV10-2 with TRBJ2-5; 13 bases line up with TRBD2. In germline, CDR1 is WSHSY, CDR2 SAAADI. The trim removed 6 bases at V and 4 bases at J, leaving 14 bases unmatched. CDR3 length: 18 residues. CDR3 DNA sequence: TGCGCCAGCAGACCCGGACTAGCGGGGGCCCAACTGGGAGAGACCCAGTACTTC. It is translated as CASRPGLAGAQLGETQYF.

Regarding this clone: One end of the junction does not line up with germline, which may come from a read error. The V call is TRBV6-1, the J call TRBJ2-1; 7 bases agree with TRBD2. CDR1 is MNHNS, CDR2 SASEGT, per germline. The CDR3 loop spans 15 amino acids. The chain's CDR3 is CASTPSWTSSHEQLF. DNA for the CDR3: TGTGCCAGCACTCCCTCGTGGACTAGTAGTCATGAGCAGCTCTTC.